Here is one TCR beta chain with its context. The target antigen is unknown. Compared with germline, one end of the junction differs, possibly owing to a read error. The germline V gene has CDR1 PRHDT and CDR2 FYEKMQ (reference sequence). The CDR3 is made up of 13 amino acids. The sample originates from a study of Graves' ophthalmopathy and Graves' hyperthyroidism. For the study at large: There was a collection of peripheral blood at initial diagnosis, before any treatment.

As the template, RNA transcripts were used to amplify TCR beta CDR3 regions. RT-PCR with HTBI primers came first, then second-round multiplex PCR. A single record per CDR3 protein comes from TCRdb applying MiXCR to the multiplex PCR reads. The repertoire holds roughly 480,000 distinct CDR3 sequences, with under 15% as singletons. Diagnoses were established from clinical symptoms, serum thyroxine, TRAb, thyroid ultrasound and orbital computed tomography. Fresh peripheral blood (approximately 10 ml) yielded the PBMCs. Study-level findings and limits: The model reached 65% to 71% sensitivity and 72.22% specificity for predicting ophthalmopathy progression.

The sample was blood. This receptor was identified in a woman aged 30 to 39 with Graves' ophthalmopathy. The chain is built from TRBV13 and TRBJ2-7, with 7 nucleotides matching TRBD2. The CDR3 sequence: CVSSLGSGGEQYF. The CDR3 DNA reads TGTGTCAGCAGCTTAGGGTCGGGAGGCGAGCAGTACTTC.